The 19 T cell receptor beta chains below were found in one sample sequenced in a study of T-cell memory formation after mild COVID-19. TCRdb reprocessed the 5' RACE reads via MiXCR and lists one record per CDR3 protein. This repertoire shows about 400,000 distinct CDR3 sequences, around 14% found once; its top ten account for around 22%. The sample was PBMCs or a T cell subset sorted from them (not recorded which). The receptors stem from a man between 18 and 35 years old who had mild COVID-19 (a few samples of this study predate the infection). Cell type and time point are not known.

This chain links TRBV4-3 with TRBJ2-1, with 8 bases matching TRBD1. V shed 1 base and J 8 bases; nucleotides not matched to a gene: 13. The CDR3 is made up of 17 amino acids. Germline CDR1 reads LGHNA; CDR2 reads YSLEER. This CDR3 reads CASSQGQGKWKMDEQFF. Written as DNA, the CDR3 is TGCGCCAGCAGCCAAGGACAGGGGAAGTGGAAGATGGATGAGCAGTTCTTC.

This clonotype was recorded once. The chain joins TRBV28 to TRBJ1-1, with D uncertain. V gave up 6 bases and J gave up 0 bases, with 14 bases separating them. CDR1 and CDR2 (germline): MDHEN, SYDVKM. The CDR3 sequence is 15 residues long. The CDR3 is CASSLPMAVNTEAFF. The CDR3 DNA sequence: TGTGCCAGCAGCCTACCAATGGCGGTGAACACTGAAGCTTTCTTT.

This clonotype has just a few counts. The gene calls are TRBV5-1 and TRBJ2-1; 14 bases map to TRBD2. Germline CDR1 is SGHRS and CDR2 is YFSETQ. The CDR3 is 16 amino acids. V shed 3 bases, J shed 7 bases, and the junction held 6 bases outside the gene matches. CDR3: CASSSGTSGGLNEQFF. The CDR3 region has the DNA TGCGCCAGCAGCTCCGGGACTAGCGGGGGATTAAATGAGCAGTTCTTC.

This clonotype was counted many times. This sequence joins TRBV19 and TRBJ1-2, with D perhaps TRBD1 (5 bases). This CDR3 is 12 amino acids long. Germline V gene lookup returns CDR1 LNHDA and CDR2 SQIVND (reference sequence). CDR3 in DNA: TGTGCGAGTCAAGGGGACCGCTATGGCTACACCTTC. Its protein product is CASQGDRYGYTF.

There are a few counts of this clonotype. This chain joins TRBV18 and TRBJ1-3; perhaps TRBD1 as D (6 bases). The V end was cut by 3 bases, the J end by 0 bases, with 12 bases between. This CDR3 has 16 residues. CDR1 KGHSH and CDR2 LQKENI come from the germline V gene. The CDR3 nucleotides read TGTGCCAGCTCACCGACGGGGGCCCGCTCTGGAAACACCATATATTTT. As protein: CASSPTGARSGNTIYF. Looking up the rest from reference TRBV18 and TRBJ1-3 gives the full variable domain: NAGVMQNPRHLVRRRGQEARLRCSPMKGHSHVYWYRQLPEEGLKFMVYLQKENIIDESGMPKERFSAEFPKEGPSILRIQQVVRGDSAAYFCASSPTGARSGNTIYFGEGSWLTVV.

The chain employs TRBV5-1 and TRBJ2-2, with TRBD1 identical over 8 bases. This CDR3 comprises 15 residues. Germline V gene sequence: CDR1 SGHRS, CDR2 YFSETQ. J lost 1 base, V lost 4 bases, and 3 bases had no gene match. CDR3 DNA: TGCGCCAGCAGCACAACAGGGGGGAACACCGGGGAGCTGTTTTTT. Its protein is CASSTTGGNTGELFF. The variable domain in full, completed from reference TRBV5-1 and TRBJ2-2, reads KAGVTQTPRYLIKTRGQQVTLSCSPISGHRSVSWYQQTPGQGLQFLFEYFSETQRNKGNFPGRFSGRQFSNSRSEMNVSTLELGDSALYLCASSTTGGNTGELFFGEGSRLTVL.

The chain's CDR3 is CASSYSPQFTSYEQYF. The CDR3 DNA sequence: TGTGCCAGCAGTTACTCCCCCCAATTTACGTCGTACGAGCAGTACTTC. The V and J genes are TRBV6-6 and TRBJ2-7, with D hard to call. The germline gives CDR1 MNHNY, CDR2 SVGAGI (reference sequence). V dropped 0 bases and J dropped 4 bases, with 16 bases sitting between them. CDR3 length: 16 amino acids.

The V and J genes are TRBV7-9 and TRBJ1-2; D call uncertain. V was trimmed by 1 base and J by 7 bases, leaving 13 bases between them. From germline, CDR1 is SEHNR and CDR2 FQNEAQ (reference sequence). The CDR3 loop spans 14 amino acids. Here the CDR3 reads CASSLELLAGGYTF. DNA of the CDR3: TGTGCCAGCAGCTTAGAATTGTTAGCGGGTGGCTACACCTTC.

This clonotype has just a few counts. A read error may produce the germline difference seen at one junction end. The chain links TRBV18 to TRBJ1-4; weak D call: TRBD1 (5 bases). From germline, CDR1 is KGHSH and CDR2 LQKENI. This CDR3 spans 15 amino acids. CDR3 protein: CASSPSPGTSEKLFF. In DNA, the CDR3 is TGTGCCAGCTCACCTAGCCCGGGGACTAGTGAAAAACTGTTTTTT.

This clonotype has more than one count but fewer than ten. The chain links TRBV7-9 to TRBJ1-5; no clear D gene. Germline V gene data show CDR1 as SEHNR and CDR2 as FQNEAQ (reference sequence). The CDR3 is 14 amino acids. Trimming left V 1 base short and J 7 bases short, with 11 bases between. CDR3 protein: CASSLGWAFQPQHF. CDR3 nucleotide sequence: TGTGCCAGCAGCTTAGGTTGGGCGTTCCAGCCCCAGCATTTT.

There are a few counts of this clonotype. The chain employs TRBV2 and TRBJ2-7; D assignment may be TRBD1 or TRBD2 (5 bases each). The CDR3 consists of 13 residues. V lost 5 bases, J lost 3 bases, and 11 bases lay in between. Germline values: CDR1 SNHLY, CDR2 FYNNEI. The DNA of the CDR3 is TGTGCCAGCAGTTGGGACCACAACTACGAGCAGTACGTC. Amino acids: CASSWDHNYEQYV.

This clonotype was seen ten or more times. The chain's CDR3 is CASSLTGRGYTDTQYF. The CDR3 nucleotides are TGTGCCAGCAGCTTGACCGGCAGGGGATACACAGATACGCAGTATTTT. The gene calls are TRBV7-6 and TRBJ2-3; tentatively, D is TRBD1 (6 bases). The CDR3 has 16 residues. CDR1 and CDR2 (germline): SGHVS, FNYEAQ. V lost 3 bases to trimming and J lost 2 bases, with 15 bases between them.

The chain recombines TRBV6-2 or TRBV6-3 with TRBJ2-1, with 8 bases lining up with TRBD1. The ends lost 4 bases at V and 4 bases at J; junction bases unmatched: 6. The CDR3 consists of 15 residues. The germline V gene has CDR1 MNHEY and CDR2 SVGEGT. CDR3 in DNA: TGTGCCAGCAGTTCTTCCTGGACAGGGTACAATGAGCAGTTCTTC. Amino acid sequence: CASSSSWTGYNEQFF.

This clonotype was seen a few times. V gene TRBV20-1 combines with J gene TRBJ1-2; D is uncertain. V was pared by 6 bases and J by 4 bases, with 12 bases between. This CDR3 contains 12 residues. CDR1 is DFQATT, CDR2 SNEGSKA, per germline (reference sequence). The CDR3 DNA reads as TGCAGTGCAAGTCGCGGTAGCTATGGCTACACCTTC. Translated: CSASRGSYGYTF.

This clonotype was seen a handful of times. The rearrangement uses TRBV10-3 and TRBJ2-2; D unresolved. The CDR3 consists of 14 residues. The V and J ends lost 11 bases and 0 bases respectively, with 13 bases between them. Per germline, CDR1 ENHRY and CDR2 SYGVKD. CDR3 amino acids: CAARASANTGELFF. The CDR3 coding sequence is TGTGCCGCCCGGGCCAGCGCGAACACCGGGGAGCTGTTTTTT.

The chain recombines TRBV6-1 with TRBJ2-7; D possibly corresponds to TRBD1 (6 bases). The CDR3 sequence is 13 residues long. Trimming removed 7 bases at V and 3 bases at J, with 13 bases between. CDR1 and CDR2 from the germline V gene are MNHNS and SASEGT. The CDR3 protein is CASNREQGYEQYV. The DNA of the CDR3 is TGTGCCAGCAACCGAGAACAGGGCTACGAGCAGTACGTC.

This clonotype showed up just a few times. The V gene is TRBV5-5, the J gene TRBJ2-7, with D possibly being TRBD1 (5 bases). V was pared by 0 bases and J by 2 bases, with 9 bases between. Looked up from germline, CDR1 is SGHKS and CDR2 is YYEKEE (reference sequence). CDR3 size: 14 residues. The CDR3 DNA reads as TGTGCCAGCAGCTTGGTCGGCAGGGCCTACGAGCAGTACGTC. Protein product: CASSLVGRAYEQYV.

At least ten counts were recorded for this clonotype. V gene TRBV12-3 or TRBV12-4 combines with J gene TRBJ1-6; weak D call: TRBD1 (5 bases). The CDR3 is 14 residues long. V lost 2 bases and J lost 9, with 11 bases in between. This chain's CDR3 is CASSLRGGSSPLHF. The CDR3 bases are TGTGCCAGCAGTTTACGGGGGGGTTCTTCACCCCTCCACTTT.

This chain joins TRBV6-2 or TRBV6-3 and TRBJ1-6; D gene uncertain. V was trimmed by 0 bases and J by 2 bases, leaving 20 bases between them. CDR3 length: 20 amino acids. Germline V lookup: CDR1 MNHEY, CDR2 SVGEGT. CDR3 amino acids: CASSYSIGSGFETYNSPLHF. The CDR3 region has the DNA TGTGCCAGCAGTTACTCGATCGGATCCGGGTTTGAGACCTATAATTCACCCCTCCACTTT.